The rows below give T cell receptor beta chains drawn from one sample of a study of metastatic and nonmetastatic thyroid tumors. TCRdb reanalyzed the PCR reads with MiXCR. Among roughly 20,000 clones listed, more than 35% were seen once. Sequencing input: tumor tissue. The receptors come from a female donor with papillary thyroid cancer or a benign thyroid nodule (not recorded which). Some clones in this sample may be carry-over from other donors' samples. Each CDR3 is given with its conserved first and last residue. The D gene is left open where the match is weak. Rows give clone size only sometimes, using once, few, many, or a class for an expanded clone.

>NA|TRBV4-1|TRBJ2-5|NA
CASSQTVRETQYF
TGCGCCAGCAGCCAGACGGTCCGAGAGACCCAGTACTTC
>NA|TRBV19|TRBJ2-6|few
CASGSGANVLTF
TGTGCCAGTGGCTCTGGGGCCAACGTCCTGACTTTC
>NA|TRBV6-1|TRBJ2-5|NA
CASSEASGKIETQYF
TGTGCCAGCAGTGAAGCGTCAGGGAAAATCGAGACCCAGTACTTC
>TRBD1|TRBV6-1|TRBJ1-1|few
CASIEPGQPNTEAFF
TGTGCCAGCATTGAACCGGGACAGCCTAACACTGAAGCTTTCTTT
>NA|TRBV6-1|TRBJ2-1|NA
CASSEAVSGLGDEQFF
TGTGCCAGCAGTGAAGCTGTTTCTGGGCTAGGGGATGAGCAGTTCTTC
>NA|TRBV11-2|TRBJ1-4|NA
CASSSQGRRGEKLFF
TGTGCCAGCAGCTCCCAGGGGCGCCGGGGTGAAAAACTGTTTTTT
>NA|TRBV12-3/TRBV12-4|TRBJ2-7|few
CASSPRIPVLGGEQYF
TGTGCCAGCAGTCCCCGGATTCCGGTACTAGGTGGCGAGCAGTACTTC
>TRBD1|TRBV28|TRBJ2-7|few
CASRTGTVTYEQYF
TGTGCCAGCAGGACCGGGACAGTTACCTACGAGCAGTACTTC
>TRBD1|TRBV12-3/TRBV12-4|TRBJ1-5|NA
CASSLARDSYSVSNQPQHF
TGTGCCAGCAGTTTAGCCCGGGACAGTTACAGCGTTAGCAATCAGCCCCAGCATTTT
>NA|TRBV7-8|TRBJ2-3|NA
CASSHRPVTDTQYF
TGTGCCAGCAGCCATCGGCCTGTCACAGATACGCAGTATTTT
>TRBD1|TRBV11-2|TRBJ1-1|NA
CASSLDRGTEAFF
TGTGCCAGCAGCCTTGACAGGGGGACTGAAGCTTTCTTT
>NA|TRBV6-2/TRBV6-3|TRBJ2-7|NA
CASSYSFLDRSYEQYF
TGTGCCAGCAGTTACTCGTTTCTGGACCGATCCTACGAGCAGTACTTC
>NA|TRBV28|TRBJ1-2|NA
CASSPPGPTLPLF
TGTGCCAGCAGCCCTCCGGGCCCGACTCTCCCACTCTTC
>NA|TRBV6-1|TRBJ2-5|NA
CASSESRDSTQYF
TGTGCCAGCAGTGAATCCCGGGACTCGACCCAGTACTTC
>TRBD1|TRBV27|TRBJ1-2|few
CASRGGRITYGYTF
TGTGCCAGCAGAGGGGGCCGGATCACCTATGGCTACACCTTC
>NA|TRBV6-2/TRBV6-3|TRBJ2-7|few
CASSYSSTGVGEQYF
TGTGCCAGCAGTTACTCATCAACCGGGGTCGGCGAGCAGTACTTC
>NA|TRBV11-2|TRBJ1-5|NA
CASSLDPGQPQHF
TGTGCCAGCAGCTTAGACCCCGGGCAGCCCCAGCATTTT
>NA|TRBV20-1|TRBJ1-1|few
CSAGTDTEAFF
TGCAGTGCTGGGACTGACACTGAAGCTTTCTTT
>TRBD1|TRBV12-3/TRBV12-4|TRBJ2-2|NA
CASSRQGVIGELFF
TGTGCCAGCAGCAGACAGGGGGTTATCGGGGAGCTGTTTTTT
>TRBD2|TRBV6-2/TRBV6-3|TRBJ2-3|NA
CASKTGGVLTDTQYF
TGTGCCAGCAAGACGGGAGGGGTTCTCACAGATACGCAGTATTTT
>NA|TRBV5-1|TRBJ2-7|once
CASSLASPREEQYF
TGCGCCAGCAGCTTGGCCTCACCTCGTGAGGAGCAGTACTTC
>NA|TRBV20-1|TRBJ2-7|NA
CSARGQFYEQYF
TGCAGTGCTAGAGGGCAGTTCTACGAGCAGTACTTC
>NA|TRBV19|TRBJ2-7|NA
CASSTGDSLWGEQYF
TGTGCCAGTAGTACAGGGGACTCCCTCTGGGGAGAGCAGTACTTC